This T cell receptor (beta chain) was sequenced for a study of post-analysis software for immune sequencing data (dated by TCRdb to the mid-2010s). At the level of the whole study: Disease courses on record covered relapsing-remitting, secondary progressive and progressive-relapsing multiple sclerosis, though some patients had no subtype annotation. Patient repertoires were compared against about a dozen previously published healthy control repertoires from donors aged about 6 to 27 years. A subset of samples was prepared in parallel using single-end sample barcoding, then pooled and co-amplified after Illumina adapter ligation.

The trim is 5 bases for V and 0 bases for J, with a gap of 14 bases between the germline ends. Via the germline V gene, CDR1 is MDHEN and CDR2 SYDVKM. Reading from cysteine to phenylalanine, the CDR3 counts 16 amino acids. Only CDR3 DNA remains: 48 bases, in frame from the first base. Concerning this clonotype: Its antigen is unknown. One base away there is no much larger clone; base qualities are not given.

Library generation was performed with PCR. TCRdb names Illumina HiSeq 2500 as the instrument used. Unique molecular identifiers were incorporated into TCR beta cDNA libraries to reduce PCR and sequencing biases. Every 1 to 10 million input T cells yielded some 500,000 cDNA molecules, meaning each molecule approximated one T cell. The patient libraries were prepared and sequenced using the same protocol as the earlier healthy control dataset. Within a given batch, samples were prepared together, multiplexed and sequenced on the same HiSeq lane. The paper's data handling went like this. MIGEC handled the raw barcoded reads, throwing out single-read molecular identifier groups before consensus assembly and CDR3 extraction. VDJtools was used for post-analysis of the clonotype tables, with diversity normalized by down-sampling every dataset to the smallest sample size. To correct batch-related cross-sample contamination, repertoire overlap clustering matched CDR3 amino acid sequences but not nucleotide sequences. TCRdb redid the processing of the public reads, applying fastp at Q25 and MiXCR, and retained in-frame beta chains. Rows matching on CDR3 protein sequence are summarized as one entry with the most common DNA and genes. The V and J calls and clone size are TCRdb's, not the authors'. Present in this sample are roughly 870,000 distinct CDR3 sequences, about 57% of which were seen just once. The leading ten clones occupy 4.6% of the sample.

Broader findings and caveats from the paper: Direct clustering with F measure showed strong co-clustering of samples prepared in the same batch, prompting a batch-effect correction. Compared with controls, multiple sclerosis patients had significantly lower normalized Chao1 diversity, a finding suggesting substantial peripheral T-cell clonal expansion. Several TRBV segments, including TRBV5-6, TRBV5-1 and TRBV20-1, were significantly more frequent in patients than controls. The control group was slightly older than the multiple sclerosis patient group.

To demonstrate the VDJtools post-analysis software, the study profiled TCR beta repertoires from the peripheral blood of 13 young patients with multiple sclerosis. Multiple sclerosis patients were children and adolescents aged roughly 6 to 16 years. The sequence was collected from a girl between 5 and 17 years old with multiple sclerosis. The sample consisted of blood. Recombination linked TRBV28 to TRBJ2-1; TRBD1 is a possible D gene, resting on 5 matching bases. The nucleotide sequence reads TGTGCCAGCAGTCCCTCCACCGACAGCTCCTACAATGAGCAGTTCTTC. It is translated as CASSPSTDSSYNEQFF.